The following is a T cell receptor (beta chain) sequence with its context. This clone showed up just a few times. Which antigen it targets is not known. Within one base of it there is no much larger clone, and no base qualities were kept. This entry belongs to a study of blood T cell repertoires in COVID-19 (TCRdb year 2020). Concerning the study at large: Collaborator samples came from the United States, Italy and Spain and covered acute and convalescent phases of COVID-19. The dataset comprised deeply sampled blood TCRbeta repertoires from subjects exposed to, actively infected with, or recovered from COVID-19. The material from the prospective study consisted of cDNA or gDNA derived from T cells, B-cell-depleted T cells, or PBMCs. The sample metadata nearly always contained a de-identified subject ID, COVID-19 status, age in years and sex. Where HLA class I and class II types were available, the types were taken from metadata supplied by the sample provider, not from assay-based typing. Samples were obtained from the ongoing ImmuneRACE study (first 160 participants) and from 1,000 to 1,500 subjects provided by 6 global collaborators. The repertoires were released in a freely available public database intended as a resource for research on the immune response to SARS-CoV-2. What the work shows at the level of the full study, not this receptor alone: The quantity of clinical and demographic metadata differed by source and by participant and was supplied without curation.

CDR1 is given as SNHLY and CDR2 as FYNNEI, both from the germline V gene. V was cut back by 9 bases and J by 0 bases, leaving a gap of 11 bases between them. Including cysteine and phenylalanine, the CDR3 has 13 amino acids. Only the CDR3 part of the read is kept: 39 bases, read in frame from the first base. TCRbeta CDR3 regions were amplified from genomic DNA by means of the immunoSEQ Assay, a bias-controlled multiplex PCR. As for the authors' bioinformatics: The number of nucleated cells in each sample was estimated by amplification of reference gene primers within the assay. To quantify the absolute abundance of each unique TCRbeta CDR3 rearrangement, sequence reads were collapsed and filtered. For each sample, productive Simpson clonality was calculated as the square root of Simpson's diversity index across productive rearrangements. Imported from immuneACCESS, the table was reduced by TCRdb to in-frame sequences with V and J called. These copies leave out some clones; in studies compared against another copy, an unresolved V gene accounts for under half, and the cause of the remainder is not known. The V and J calls and clone size are taken from that table; D and trimming were inferred from the DNA. Here the sample has 450,000 or so clones; roughly nine tenths occur a single time. Around 0.95% of the sample lies in the top ten.

One collaborating source in Seattle enrolled patients while the patients were actively infected and followed the patients over time throughout the course of disease. Collaborating institutions collected whole blood in K2EDTA tubes following their own protocols. For TCRbeta analysis, collaborators shipped samples as frozen whole blood, isolated PBMCs, or DNA extracted from either of those sample types. This TCR was recovered from a man aged 18 to 29 with COVID-19, enrolled during active disease. The chain is made from TRBV2 and TRBJ1-2; the D gene is possibly TRBD1, with 6 bases matching. The sample consisted of peripheral blood. The DNA sequence is given as TGTGCCAGTACCGGGACACCTAACTATGGCTACACCTTC. It is translated as CASTGTPNYGYTF.